The 24 T cell receptor beta chains reported below all come from one sample, sequenced in a study of CD4 T cells in relation to SARS-CoV-2 and coronaviruses. Libraries were prepared by immunoSEQ multiplex PCR; TCRdb keeps only in-frame clonotypes and omits some of them. The sample carries more than 35,000 clones, around 77% recorded once. These receptors are not linked to any known antigen. The sample consisted of memory CD4+ T cells from PBMCs, cultured in vitro. These receptors all come from an adult with COVID-19.

The chain employs TRBV5-1 and TRBJ2-5, with 9 bases lining up with TRBD2. CDR1 is SGHRS and CDR2 is YFSETQ in the germline V gene. The J segment lost 2 bases and the V segment lost 5 bases, leaving 7 bases of the junction unmatched. The CDR3 has 15 amino acids. CDR3 sequence (DNA): TGCGCCAGCAGTTCCGGGACTAGCATTCAAGAGACCCAGTACTTC. Residues: CASSSGTSIQETQYF.

The J gene is TRBJ2-7, the V gene TRBV21-1; no check of the table's D call, TRBD2, against the DNA was made. TRBV21-1 is classified as a pseudogene. The CDR3 length is 16 residues. The CDR3 region is CASSKVETRKSYEQYF. In DNA, the CDR3 is TGTGCCAGCAGCAAAGTAGAGACTAGGAAGTCCTACGAGCAGTACTTC.

This clone is medium-sized (0.01 to 0.1%) by share. The chain is built from TRBV24-1 and TRBJ1-2; maybe TRBD1 (6 bases). Per germline, CDR1 KGHDR and CDR2 SFDVKD. Deletions cut 5 bases from V and 5 bases from J, with 14 bases between. CDR3 length equals 14 residues. CDR3 sequence (DNA): TGTGCCACCAGTGGGAGGACAGTGGAGTATGGCTACACCTTC. Translation: CATSGRTVEYGYTF.

This chain links TRBV9 with TRBJ1-6, with 8 positions matching TRBD1. The CDR3 spans 17 residues. CDR1 and CDR2 from the germline V gene are SGDLS and YYNGEE. The V gene end was trimmed by 0 bases and the J gene end by 9 bases; junction bases not matched to a gene: 11. CDR3 region: CASSVAGAGGKGSPLHF. The CDR3 nucleotides are TGTGCCAGCAGCGTAGCTGGGGCAGGGGGCAAAGGTTCACCCCTCCACTTT.

This sequence joins TRBV28 and TRBJ1-5, with 8 bases that match TRBD1. The CDR3 is 17 amino acids. Germline V gene data show CDR1 as MDHEN and CDR2 as SYDVKM. The ends lost 0 bases at V and 5 bases at J; junction bases unmatched: 9. Here the CDR3 reads CASSLWGWGTGYQPQHF. Written as DNA, the CDR3 is TGTGCCAGCAGTTTATGGGGGTGGGGGACAGGTTATCAGCCCCAGCATTTT.

V usage is TRBV12-3 or TRBV12-4 and J usage is TRBJ2-1; D tentatively fits TRBD1 or TRBD2 (6 bases each). This CDR3 is built from 12 residues. V dropped 5 bases and J dropped 8 bases, with 10 bases sitting between them. CDR3 DNA: TGTGCCAGCAGTACAGGGAGGCATGAGCAGTTCTTC. This codes for CASSTGRHEQFF.

The V gene is TRBV7-6, the J gene TRBJ2-1; 13 bases agree with TRBD2. This CDR3 has 18 residues. V shed 3 bases, J shed 0 bases, and the junction held 5 bases outside the gene matches. Germline V gives CDR1 SGHVS, CDR2 FNYEAQ. The CDR3 loop reads CASSFGLAGESSYNEQFF. The CDR3 nucleotides read TGTGCCAGCAGCTTCGGACTAGCGGGAGAGAGCTCCTACAATGAGCAGTTCTTC.

The chain couples TRBV30 to TRBJ2-1; TRBD2 matches 7 bases. This CDR3 has 12 amino acids. Looked up from germline, CDR1 is GTSNPN and CDR2 is SVGIG (reference sequence). The V segment lost 2 bases and the J segment 8 bases; nucleotides outside the gene matches: 3. CDR3: CAWSTGGYEQFF. Here the CDR3 DNA reads TGTGCCTGGAGTACGGGAGGATATGAGCAGTTCTTC. Supplemented by reference TRBV30 and TRBJ2-1, the full variable domain reads SQTIHQWPATLVQPVGSPLSLECTVEGTSNPNLYWYRQAAGRGLQLLFYSVGIGQISSEVPQNLSASRPQDRQFILSSKKLLLSDSGFYLCAWSTGGYEQFFGPGTRLTVL.

The chain recombines TRBV5-1 with TRBJ2-5, with D possibly being TRBD1 (6 bases). Per the germline V gene, CDR1 is SGHRS and CDR2 is YFSETQ. Between the trimmed V and J ends, which lost 6 bases and 1 base, there was a span of 10 bases. This CDR3 is 13 amino acids long. This chain's CDR3 is CASTPTGQETQYF. CDR3 nucleotides: TGCGCCAGCACCCCGACAGGCCAAGAGACCCAGTACTTC.

This clone was counted a single time. This chain joins TRBV2 and TRBJ1-1, with D hard to call. Between the trimmed V and J ends, which lost 4 bases and 8 bases, there was a span of 14 bases. The germline V gene has CDR1 SNHLY and CDR2 FYNNEI. The CDR3 has 13 residues. In DNA, the CDR3 is TGTGCCAGCAGTGGAAACAGACTTCTGGAAGCTTTCTTT. Amino acid sequence: CASSGNRLLEAFF.

In its sample, this clone was seen a few times. The chain couples TRBV10-3 to TRBJ2-1, with 10 bases that match TRBD2. Germline CDR1 ENHRY, CDR2 SYGVKD. J lost 1 base, V lost 5 bases, and 2 bases had no gene match. The CDR3 sequence is 15 residues long. CDR3: CAISLAGESYNEQFF. CDR3 DNA: TGTGCCATCAGTCTAGCGGGGGAATCCTACAATGAGCAGTTCTTC.

The gene calls are TRBV10-3 and TRBJ1-5; 11 nucleotides match TRBD1. Germline V gives CDR1 ENHRY, CDR2 SYGVKD. Losses at the gene ends were 0 bases for V and 4 bases for J; bases not matched to a gene: 5. The CDR3 loop spans 17 amino acids. This CDR3 reads CAISESVGTGGNQPQHF. CDR3 bases: TGTGCCATCAGTGAGTCGGTAGGGACAGGGGGTAATCAGCCCCAGCATTTT.

This clone was seen just once. J is TRBJ2-1 and V is TRBV7-9, with TRBD2 identical over 10 bases. The CDR3 is 15 residues long. V lost 5 bases to trimming and J lost 12 bases; unmatched junction nucleotides: 13. Germline CDR1 reads SEHNR; CDR2 reads FQNEAQ (reference sequence). This CDR3 is CASSPGAAGGFVQFF. In DNA form, the CDR3 reads TGTGCCAGCAGCCCCGGGGCAGCGGGAGGGTTTGTGCAGTTCTTC.

V gene TRBV6-5 combines with J gene TRBJ1-4; 10 positions match TRBD1. The CDR3 has 14 residues. Germline CDR1 and CDR2: MNHEY and SVGAGI. After removal of 6 bases from V and 6 bases from J, the junction contained 4 bases not matched to a gene. The CDR3 region is CASRRQGAYEKLFF. Here the CDR3 DNA reads TGTGCCAGCAGAAGACAGGGGGCGTATGAAAAACTGTTTTTT.

The chain uses TRBV7-3 and TRBJ2-7, with D perhaps matching TRBD1 or TRBD2 (5 bases each). This CDR3 has 14 amino acids. Germline V gene sequence: CDR1 SGHTA, CDR2 FQGTGA. V gave up 5 bases and J gave up 7 bases, with 18 bases separating them. Written as DNA, the CDR3 is TGTGCCAGCAGCCCCGGGGCCAACGCTCGAGAGCAGTACTTC. Translated, it gives CASSPGANAREQYF.

A few counts support this clone. The V and J genes are TRBV10-1 and TRBJ2-1, with TRBD1 matching 9 bases. The junction had 5 bases not matched to a gene; V was cut back by 2 bases and J by 3 bases. The CDR3 is 16 residues long. The germline V gene encodes CDR1 WNHNN and CDR2 SYGVQD (reference sequence). CDR3 nucleotides: TGCGCCAGCAGTGAGCAAGGACAGGGGTTCTACAATGAGCAGTTCTTC. Residues: CASSEQGQGFYNEQFF.

This chain uses TRBV7-8 with TRBJ2-7; 8 nucleotides match TRBD2. V was clipped by 1 base and J by 4 bases; unmatched bases: 6. Germline-derived CDR1 and CDR2 are SGHVS and FQNEAQ. The CDR3 totals 15 residues. The CDR3 is CASSLDSSGSYEQYF. CDR3 coding DNA: TGTGCCAGCAGCTTAGATTCTAGCGGGTCTTACGAGCAGTACTTC.

The V gene is TRBV4-1, the J gene TRBJ2-4; either TRBD1 or TRBD2 may supply D (5 bases each). Trimming left V 2 bases short and J 4 bases short, with 18 bases between. Germline V gene sequence: CDR1 MGHRA, CDR2 YSYEKL. The CDR3 has 17 residues. The CDR3 protein is CASSQLRDVRAKNIQYF. CDR3 DNA sequence: TGCGCCAGCAGCCAACTCAGGGACGTCCGAGCGAAAAACATTCAGTACTTC.

This sequence joins TRBV6-5 and TRBJ1-1; D is possibly TRBD1 (5 bases). Germline CDR1 reads MNHEY; CDR2 reads SVGAGI. The CDR3 has 15 residues. V gave up 7 bases and J gave up 1 base, with 16 bases separating them. CDR3 bases: TGTGCCAGCACCCTAACCCCGACAGCGAACACTGAAGCTTTCTTT. This gives the protein CASTLTPTANTEAFF.

This clone was detected once. The chain links TRBV9 to TRBJ2-3, with D perhaps TRBD1 (5 bases). Germline assignment: CDR1 SGDLS and CDR2 YYNGEE. The germline V and J ends were trimmed by 4 bases and 3 bases, with 12 bases remaining between them. The CDR3 extends over 14 amino acids. CDR3 nucleotides: TGTGCCAGCAGCTCTGGACATACAACAGATACGCAGTATTTT. This codes for CASSSGHTTDTQYF.

This chain uses TRBV19 with TRBJ2-1; 10 bases map to TRBD2. V lost 3 bases, J lost 8 bases, and 10 bases stayed unmatched. The CDR3 is 16 residues long. Germline V gives CDR1 LNHDA, CDR2 SQIVND (reference sequence). The CDR3 coding sequence is TGTGCCAGTAGTATTGGACTAGCGGCCCCTGGGGATGAGCAGTTCTTC. Protein sequence: CASSIGLAAPGDEQFF.

The V and J genes are TRBV7-2 and TRBJ1-3, with D perhaps TRBD1 (6 bases). The CDR3 is 14 residues long. V dropped 5 bases and J dropped 0 bases, with 8 bases sitting between them. Per the germline V gene, CDR1 is SGHTA and CDR2 is FQGNSA. The CDR3 bases are TGTGCCAGCAGCGAGGGGGGCTCTGGAAACACCATATATTTT. Its translation is CASSEGGSGNTIYF.

This clone was seen once. The gene calls are TRBV6-5 and TRBJ1-1, with no clear D. The germline V and J ends were trimmed by 6 bases and 0 bases, with 11 bases remaining between them. Per the germline V gene, CDR1 is MNHEY and CDR2 is SVGAGI. This CDR3 spans 14 amino acids. The CDR3 DNA sequence: TGTGCCAGCAGGGCGCCGGGGATGAACACTGAAGCTTTCTTT. Amino acids: CASRAPGMNTEAFF.

The chain's CDR3 is CASSPGTGLTDTQYF. The CDR3 region has the DNA TGCGCCAGCAGCCCCGGGACAGGACTCACAGATACGCAGTATTTT. V gene TRBV5-1 combines with J gene TRBJ2-3; 8 bases line up with TRBD1. J was trimmed by 2 bases and V by 4 bases; bases with no gene match: 6. CDR1 is SGHRS, CDR2 YFSETQ, per germline. CDR3 size: 15 residues.